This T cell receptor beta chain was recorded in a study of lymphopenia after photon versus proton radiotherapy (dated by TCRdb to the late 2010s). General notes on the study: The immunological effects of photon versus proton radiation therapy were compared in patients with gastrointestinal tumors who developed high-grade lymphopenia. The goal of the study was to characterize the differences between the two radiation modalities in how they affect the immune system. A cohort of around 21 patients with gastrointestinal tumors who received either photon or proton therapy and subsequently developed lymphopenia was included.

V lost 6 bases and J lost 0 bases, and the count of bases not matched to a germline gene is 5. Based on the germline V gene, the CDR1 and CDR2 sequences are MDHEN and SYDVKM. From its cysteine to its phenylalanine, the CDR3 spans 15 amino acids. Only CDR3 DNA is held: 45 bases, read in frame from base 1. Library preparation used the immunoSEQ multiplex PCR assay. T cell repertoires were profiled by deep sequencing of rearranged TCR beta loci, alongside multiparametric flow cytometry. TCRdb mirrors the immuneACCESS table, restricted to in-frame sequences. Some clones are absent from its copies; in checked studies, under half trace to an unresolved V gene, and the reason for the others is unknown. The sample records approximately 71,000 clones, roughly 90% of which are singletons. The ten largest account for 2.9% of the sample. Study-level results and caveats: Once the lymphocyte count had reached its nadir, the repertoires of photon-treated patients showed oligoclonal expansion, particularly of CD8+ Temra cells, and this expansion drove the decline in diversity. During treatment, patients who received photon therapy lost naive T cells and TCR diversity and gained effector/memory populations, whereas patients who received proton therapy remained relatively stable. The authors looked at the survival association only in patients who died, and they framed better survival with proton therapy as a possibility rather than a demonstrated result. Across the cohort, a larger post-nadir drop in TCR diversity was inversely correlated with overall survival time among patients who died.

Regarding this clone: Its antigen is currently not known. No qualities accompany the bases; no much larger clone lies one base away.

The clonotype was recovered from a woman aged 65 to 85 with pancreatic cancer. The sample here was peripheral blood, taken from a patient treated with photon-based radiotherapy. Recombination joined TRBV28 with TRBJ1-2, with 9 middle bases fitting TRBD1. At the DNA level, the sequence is TGTGCCAGCAGGGGACAGGGCCTCTCTAACTATGGCTACACCTTC. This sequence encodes CASRGQGLSNYGYTF.